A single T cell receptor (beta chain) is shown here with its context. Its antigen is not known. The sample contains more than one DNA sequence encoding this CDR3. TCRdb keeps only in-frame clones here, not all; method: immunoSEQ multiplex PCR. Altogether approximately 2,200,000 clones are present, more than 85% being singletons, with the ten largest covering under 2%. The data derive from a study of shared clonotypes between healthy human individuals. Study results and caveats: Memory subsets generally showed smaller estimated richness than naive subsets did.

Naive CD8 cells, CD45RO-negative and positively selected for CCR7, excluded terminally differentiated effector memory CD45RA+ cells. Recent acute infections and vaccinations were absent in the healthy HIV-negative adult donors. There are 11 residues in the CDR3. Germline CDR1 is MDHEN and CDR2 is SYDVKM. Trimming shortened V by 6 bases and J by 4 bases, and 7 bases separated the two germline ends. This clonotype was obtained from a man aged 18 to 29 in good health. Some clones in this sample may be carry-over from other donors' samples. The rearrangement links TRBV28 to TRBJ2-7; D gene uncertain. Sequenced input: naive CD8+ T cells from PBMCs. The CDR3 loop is CASSPGYEQYF. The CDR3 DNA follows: TGTGCCAGCAGCCCCGGGTACGAGCAGTACTTC.